This TCR beta chain was sequenced in a study of blood T cells in healthy people across ages (dated by TCRdb to between 2015 and 2017). Regarding the study in general: In model experiments, template switching captured roughly one uniquely barcoded TCR beta cDNA molecule for every two T cells. To track age-related changes in TCR beta repertoire diversity, the study relied on deep sequencing normalized with unique cDNA molecular identifiers. The donors were divided into four age groups: young (average approximately 17 years), middle-aged (approximately 39), aged (about 62) and long-lived (approximately 74). To avoid experimental bias, donors of different ages were randomly spread across the sequencing lanes. The study analyzed two additional independent replicas of 1 million unique cDNA reads from the same blood draw for two donors, one aged 18 to 30 and one aged 80 or older. The paper's findings and limits, for the study overall: There was a strong correlation between observed TCR beta diversity and the percentage of naive T cells measured by flow cytometry. Compared with the aged group, the long-lived group had more naive CD4+ T cells, fewer expanded clones and increased TCR diversity, a pattern suggesting age selection. Estimates of total diversity from one million sequenced T cells were regarded as lower bounds and underestimates. Observed TCR beta diversity per million T cells fell roughly linearly with age, and a significant reduction was already apparent by age around 40. Donor CMV infection status was unknown, potentially confounding age-related changes in expanded clonotypes. Bulk unsorted PBMC profiling prevented conclusive comparison of naive and antigen-experienced compartments.

Spanning cysteine to phenylalanine, the CDR3 consists of 15 amino acids. The read is trimmed to its CDR3 DNA, 45 bases read in frame from base 1. V and J are trimmed by 4 bases and 0 bases, and the gene matches miss 5 bases of the junction. CDR1 and CDR2, looked up from the germline V gene, are MGHRA and YSYEKL. The donors were roughly 38 Caucasian individuals from Russia, aged roughly 6 to 100 years, who were systemically healthy. Each donor gave roughly 9.5 milliliters of peripheral blood, collected into EDTA-treated Vacutainer tubes. Ficoll-Paque density-gradient centrifugation was used to isolate PBMCs, with at least 7 million per sample. Trizol reagent was used to extract total RNA from the PBMCs, yielding at least 5.5 micrograms per sample. For every donor, an aliquot of PBMCs went through flow cytometry to measure the percentages of naive CD45RAhigh/CD27high T cells. The library was made by 5' RACE. The run used an Illumina HiSeq 2500. A second roughly 7 to 12 cycle PCR used a sample-barcoded 5' primer and a J-beta primer mix. A template-switch 5' adaptor carrying 12 random nucleotides introduced a unique molecular identifier onto each TCR beta cDNA molecule. Each sample yielded at least 2.5 million CDR3-containing paired-end reads. All of the RNA was converted into first-strand cDNA using the Mint cDNA synthesis kit, with a TRBC-specific oligonucleotide serving as the primer. All cDNA was treated with uracil-DNA glycosylase and then went through a first 18-cycle PCR with the universal primers M1SS and BC2_uni_R. In the paper's pipeline: For normalization, 1 million high-quality reads were randomly selected from each sample, with every read carrying a distinct molecular identifier. Reads with shared molecular identifiers were discarded instead of being binned into consensus sequences. CDR3 identification, clonotype clustering and error correction used MiTCR with a Q25 quality threshold and the strictest error-elimination algorithm. A nonparametric unseen species model with Euler transformation was used to estimate lower-bound total TCR beta diversity. In-frame beta chains were kept once TCRdb had trimmed the public reads at Q25 with fastp and called clones with MiXCR. A single entry per CDR3 protein holds the most common genes and DNA from its merged rows. These V and J calls originate from TCRdb's pipeline instead of the authors' own analysis. Recorded for this sample are approximately 1.5 million distinct CDR3 sequences; about 32% of them occurred a single time. The ten largest account for about 11% of the sample.

There are a few counts of this clonotype. Its antigen is unknown. Base quality data are lacking; no much larger clone is found one base away. This receptor was taken from a woman aged 30 to 39 in good health. The chain uses TRBV4-1 and TRBJ1-2; TRBD1 lines up with 7 middle nucleotides. Material: blood. The DNA sequence reads TGCGCCAGCAGCCTACGGGACAGCTCTAACTATGGCTACACCTTC. This codes for CASSLRDSSNYGYTF.